The rows below give T cell receptor beta chains drawn from one sample of a study of early T cells in non-severe SARS-CoV-2 infection. TCRdb passed the 5' RACE reads through MiXCR, listing each CDR3 protein once. The repertoire includes tens of thousands of distinct CDR3 sequences, roughly 14% of them detected once, and 0.58% sits in the top ten. The sample consisted of whole blood. The receptors originated from an adult who was a healthcare worker with PCR-confirmed SARS-CoV-2 infection or an uninfected control (not recorded which). The CDR3 runs from the conserved cysteine through the conserved F or W. The order of the fields is CDR3 DNA, CDR3 protein, V gene, J gene, D gene, clone size. The D gene is left open where the match is weak. The size field is filled for only some rows; it gives once, few, many or a size class.

CDR3 DNA: TGCGCCAGCAGCCCCATTAGCGGGGGAACTAGCACAGATACGCAGTATTTT
CDR3 protein: CASSPISGGTSTDTQYF
V gene: TRBV4-1
J gene: TRBJ2-3
D gene: TRBD2
clone size: few

CDR3 DNA: TGCAGTGCCCGAGGGACTAGCGGCACAGATACGCAGTATTTT
CDR3 protein: CSARGTSGTDTQYF
V gene: TRBV20-1
J gene: TRBJ2-3
D gene: TRBD2
clone size: few

CDR3 DNA: TGCAGCGTGACAGCGGGGGGGGAGACCCAGTACTTC
CDR3 protein: CSVTAGGETQYF
V gene: TRBV29-1
J gene: TRBJ2-5
D gene: TRBD2
clone size: many

CDR3 DNA: TGTGCCTCGGGGGAGTTTCTCTATGGCTACACCTTC
CDR3 protein: CASGEFLYGYTF
V gene: TRBV12-3/TRBV12-4
J gene: TRBJ1-2
D gene: .
clone size: .

CDR3 DNA: TGTGCCAGCTCACGGCTAACCGCGGACACCACAGATACGCAGTATTTT
CDR3 protein: CASSRLTADTTDTQYF
V gene: TRBV18
J gene: TRBJ2-3
D gene: .
clone size: few

CDR3 DNA: TGTGCCAGCAGACGTGTTCCAGGGGGCGACACCGGGGAGCTGTTTTTT
CDR3 protein: CASRRVPGGDTGELFF
V gene: TRBV3-1
J gene: TRBJ2-2
D gene: TRBD1
clone size: many

CDR3 DNA: TGTGCCAGCAGCGTTGACGCAAACTATGGCTACACCTTC
CDR3 protein: CASSVDANYGYTF
V gene: TRBV2
J gene: TRBJ1-2
D gene: .
clone size: .

CDR3 DNA: TGCAGCGTTGTGCAGGGGGAGCTCCAACCTGAAGCTTTCTTT
CDR3 protein: CSVVQGELQPEAFF
V gene: TRBV29-1
J gene: TRBJ1-1
D gene: TRBD1
clone size: few

CDR3 DNA: TGTGCCAGCAGCTTAGCAGGGAGCACCGGGGAGCTGTTTTTT
CDR3 protein: CASSLAGSTGELFF
V gene: TRBV11-2
J gene: TRBJ2-2
D gene: .
clone size: many

CDR3 DNA: TGCGCCAGCAGCCGGGGAAACACCATATATTTT
CDR3 protein: CASSRGNTIYF
V gene: TRBV4-1
J gene: TRBJ1-3
D gene: .
clone size: many

CDR3 DNA: TGTGCCAGCAGCCCGGGACTCAGTTCACCCTCTGGAAACACCATATATTTT
CDR3 protein: CASSPGLSSPSGNTIYF
V gene: TRBV5-4
J gene: TRBJ1-3
D gene: .
clone size: few

CDR3 DNA: TGTGCCAGCAGTGAACCATACGGGACAGGGGTTTACAATGAGCAGTTCTTC
CDR3 protein: CASSEPYGTGVYNEQFF
V gene: TRBV28
J gene: TRBJ2-1
D gene: TRBD1
clone size: few